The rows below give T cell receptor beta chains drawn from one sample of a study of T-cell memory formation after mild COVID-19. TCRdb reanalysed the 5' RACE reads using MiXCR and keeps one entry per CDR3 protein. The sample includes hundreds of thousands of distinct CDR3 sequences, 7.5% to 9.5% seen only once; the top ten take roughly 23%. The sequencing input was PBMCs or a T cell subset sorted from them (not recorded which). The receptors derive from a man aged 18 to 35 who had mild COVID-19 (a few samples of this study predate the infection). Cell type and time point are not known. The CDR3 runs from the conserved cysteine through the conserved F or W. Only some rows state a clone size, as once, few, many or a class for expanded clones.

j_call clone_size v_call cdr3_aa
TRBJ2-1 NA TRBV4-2 CASSQARGRINEQFF
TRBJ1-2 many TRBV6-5 CASSYSSARGYTF
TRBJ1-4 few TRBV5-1 CASRLGPEEEKLFF
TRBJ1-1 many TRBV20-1 CSAGGNHGNTEAFF
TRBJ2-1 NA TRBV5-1 CASSLGPGSSYNEQFF
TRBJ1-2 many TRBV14 CASSHRPNPEGYTF
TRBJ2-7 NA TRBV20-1 CSARDTDTYEQYF
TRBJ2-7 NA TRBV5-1 CASSRTSGVATYEQYF
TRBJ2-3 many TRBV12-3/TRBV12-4 CASTPGTGGTDTQYF
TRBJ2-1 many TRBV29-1 CSVEYGGEQFF
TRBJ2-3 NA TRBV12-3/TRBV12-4 CASSLEGSSTDTQYF
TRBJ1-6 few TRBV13 CASSFYRDSPLHF
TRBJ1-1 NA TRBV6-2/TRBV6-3 CASSYSWYEENTEAFF
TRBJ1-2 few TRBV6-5 CASSYLGVGYGYTF
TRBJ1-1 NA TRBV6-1 CASSELGRATEAFF
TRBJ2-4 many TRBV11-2 CASSLWSGGANIQYF
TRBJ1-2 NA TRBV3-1 CASSQQTRLGGYTF
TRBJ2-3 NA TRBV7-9 CASSPRGQGTDTQYF
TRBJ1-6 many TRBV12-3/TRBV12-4 CASTTGDSPLHF
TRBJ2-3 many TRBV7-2 CASSSMDSSRQYF
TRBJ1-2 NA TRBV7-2 CASSLGTYGYTF
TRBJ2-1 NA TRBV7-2 CASSLDRGRHNEQFF
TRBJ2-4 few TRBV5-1 CASSILGAGGDIQYF
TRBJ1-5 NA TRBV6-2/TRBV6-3 CASSYRARGDNQPQHF
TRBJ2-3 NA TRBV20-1 CSATGTGGTDTQYF
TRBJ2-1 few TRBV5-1 CASSFGQPVDEQFF
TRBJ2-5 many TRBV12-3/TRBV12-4 CASGRGEGETQYF
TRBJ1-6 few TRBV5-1 CASSTGTGDSPLHF
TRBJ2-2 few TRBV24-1 CATSDSWTGDAGELFF
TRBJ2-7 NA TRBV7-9 CASSSPGGGYEQYF
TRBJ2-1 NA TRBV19 CASSTRTGKQFF
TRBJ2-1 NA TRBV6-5 CASSSNLAGVNEQFF
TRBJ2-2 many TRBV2 CASRGLADTGELFF
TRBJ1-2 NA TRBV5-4 CASSPPGRSDGYTF
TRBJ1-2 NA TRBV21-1 CASSKEVGGQGAFGYTF
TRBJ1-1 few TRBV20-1 CSAEQGGTEAFF
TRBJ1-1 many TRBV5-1 CASSLSSWDERNTEAFF
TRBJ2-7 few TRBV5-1 CASSQDRGSYEQYF
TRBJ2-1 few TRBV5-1 CASSKPGLSPDNEQFF
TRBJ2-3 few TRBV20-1 CSARRRNTEDTQYF
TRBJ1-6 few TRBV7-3 CASSPTVGQVTSPLHF
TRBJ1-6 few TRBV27 CASSFPSPNSPLHF
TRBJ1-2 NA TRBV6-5 CASSPGRAPENYGYTF
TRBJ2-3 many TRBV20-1 CSAISGGGGNTQYF
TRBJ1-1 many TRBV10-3 CAISDKQGGYTEAFF
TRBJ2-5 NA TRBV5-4 CASSLGGGRAMETQYF
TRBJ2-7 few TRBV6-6 CASSYSTGRMYYEQYF